This T cell receptor (beta chain) emerged from a study of Ad26.COV2.S vaccination and SARS-CoV-2 variants. The treatment here: roughly 18 received Ad26.COV2.S at low or high dose, single or two shots; roughly 5 received placebo; per-sample allocation not given. The study sampled participants on day 63 after the first vaccine or placebo injection. It was an adult aged 18-55 years in Boston who was the donor. Clones were read by immunoSEQ multiplex PCR, and TCRdb kept only the in-frame ones, dropping some. Among some 250,000 clones listed, roughly 90% were seen once. Germline values: CDR1 LNHDA, CDR2 SQIVND (reference sequence). The ends lost 5 bases at V and 7 bases at J; junction bases unmatched: 5. The CDR3 consists of 13 residues.

The receptor was isolated from a person aged 18-65 years who received the Ad26.COV2.S COVID-19 vaccine or a placebo. The sequencing used peripheral blood, collected in a trial of Ad26.COV2.S vaccine versus placebo. This sequence joins TRBV19 and TRBJ2-7; 10 nucleotides align to TRBD2. CDR3 sequence (DNA): TGTGCCAGTAGTCCGGCTAGCGGGAGTGAGCAGTACTTC. It encodes CASSPASGSEQYF.